This T cell receptor beta chain was recovered during a study of shared clonotypes between healthy human individuals (dated by TCRdb to the early 2020s). Background on the whole study: The cohort comprised a couple of women and a few men aged 18 to 49 years. For each donor, CD4 naive and CD4 memory were each run on three plates, CD8 naive on two plates, and CD8 memory on one plate. To increase sequencing depth and limit assay-specific biases, different laboratories used diverse techniques to prepare libraries and sequence TCR repertoires. Between about 0.8 and 9 billion PBMCs per donor were obtained by leukapheresis. The study deeply sequenced blood TCR repertoires of about 5 healthy adults to estimate repertoire size and the extent of clonotype sharing between individuals.

Results the study describes overall, beyond this receptor: Sampling was restricted to blood, and TCR repertoires in tissues likely differ from the TCR repertoires found in blood. Pairwise subsampling indicated that sequencing depth was expected to affect the degree of clonotype sharing among donors. Sharing across several donors was observed for 5% to 6.5% of naive CD4, over 3% of naive CD8, 2% to 2.5% of memory CD4, and roughly 0.4% of memory CD8 clonotypes. Larger estimated clonotype richness was generally found for naive subsets than for memory subsets. Compared with non-shared clonotypes, the clonotypes found in all four sorted-subset donors had higher generation probabilities. Because the study included only a small number of donors, the genetic and exposure-history diversity represented was limited. Incomplete sequencing was indicated by rarefaction of sorted-subset datasets, despite the large sequencing depth.

V is reduced by 3 bases and J by 6 bases, leaving a spacing of 6 bases between them. From the cysteine up to the phenylalanine, the CDR3 has a length of 12 residues. Only CDR3 DNA remains: 36 bases, in frame from the first base. For CDR1 and CDR2, the germline V gene lists MDHEN and SYDVKM. Concerning this clone: No antigen is known for it. No much larger clonotype is one base removed from it; base qualities were not supplied. The sample contains more than one DNA sequence encoding this CDR3.

Donors were healthy HIV-negative adults with no recently reported acute infections or vaccinations. Every donor was a Caucasian adult living in Nashville, Tennessee, USA. CD4+ T cells were enriched through magnetic negative selection, after which naive cells were positively selected on CD45RA and the remaining negative fraction served as the memory subset. Blood was collected by leukapheresis, and PBMCs were isolated by Ficoll-Histopaque density gradient centrifugation and then cryopreserved in liquid nitrogen vapor phase. Analytical flow cytometry was used to check the purity and quantity of every magnetically sorted T cell population. From each sorted fraction, genomic DNA was isolated and quantified by UV absorbance on a Nanodrop 2000c. TCR CDR3 regions were amplified from genomic DNA by multiplex PCR using the deep immunoSEQ assay. Extracted genomic DNA from each cell subset was distributed evenly across all wells of several immunoSEQ 96-well plates, and each plate was treated as a replicate. For sorted subsets, about 0.2 ug genomic DNA, equal to about 30,000 T cell genomes, was loaded into each replicate PCR. Purified libraries were measured with a Qubit 3.0 fluorometer, size-checked on a Bioanalyzer 2100, and measured again with the KAPA Library Quantification kit. A separate single-read 150-cycle Illumina NextSeq 550 flow cell was used to sequence each immunoSEQ 96-well plate. In the source study's methods: Because the immunoSEQ output included only junctional sequences and no quality scores, the filtering could not be the same as the filtering used for full-length reads. Sequences were annotated with PyIR, a Python wrapper for IgBLAST v1.9, using IMGT germline references to assign V/J genes and CDR3. Any read was removed if the V/J assignment was weak (E-value above 1e-6), the CDR3 was missing, or the read contained stop codons, out-of-frame junctions, or ambiguous translated residues. A V3J clonotype was defined by an identical inferred V gene, J gene, and CDR3 amino acid sequence. The percentage overlap between two repertoires was calculated by dividing the number of shared unique clonotypes by the size of the smaller repertoire. Richness of each repertoire was evaluated using RTK rarefaction, the Chao1 estimator, and Recon v2.1 estimates of unobserved clonotypes. Generation probabilities for all TCRbeta clonotypes obtained by the gDNA method from a few donors were computed using OLGA. In its TCRdb copy, this immuneACCESS table keeps in-frame sequences only and misses some clones. Where compared with another copy, unresolved V genes explain less than half of these, and the others have no known cause. The V and J calls and the clone size are those of that table, but D and trimming were determined from the DNA. The sample table contains 300,000 or so clones; only one count was recorded for around 74% of them. The ten largest clones capture approximately 10% of the sample.

The chain joins TRBV28 to TRBJ1-5; there is no confident call for the D gene. The specimen sequenced was memory CD4+ T cells sorted from blood. The cell subset or site label, read with the paper, signifies: CD45RA-negative fraction. The source is a man aged 25-45 years in good health. The DNA sequence is as follows: TGTGCCAGCAGTTTTGTAGGTCAGCCCCAGCATTTT. Translated, it gives CASSFVGQPQHF.